These T cell receptor beta chains were read from a single sample in a study of human T cells and chemical hapten exposure. TCRdb used MiXCR to reprocess the RACE reads, holding one entry per CDR3 protein. Altogether about 90,000 distinct CDR3 sequences are present, about 9% being singletons, with the ten largest covering just over 2.5%. Sequences were derived from whole blood, sampled in connection with sensitization to the hapten diphenylcyclopropenone (DPC). These receptors were taken from a man aged 35-49 years with alopecia areata. Some clones in this sample may be carry-over from other donors' samples. Both conserved end residues are part of each CDR3. Fields, in order: V gene, J gene, CDR3 protein.

>TRBV20-1|TRBJ2-3
CSARGGVPLYF
>TRBV5-4|TRBJ2-3
CASSLKGSPRTDTQYF
>TRBV7-9|TRBJ2-5
CASSLAQGAYETQYF
>TRBV11-3|TRBJ2-1
CASSRSGHSYNEQFF
>TRBV29-1|TRBJ2-3
CSAYDRASTDTQYF
>TRBV29-1|TRBJ2-5
CSGQREGETQYF
>TRBV7-2|TRBJ2-3
CASSNSGRSLDTQYF
>TRBV4-2|TRBJ2-2
CASSENTANTGELFF
>TRBV18|TRBJ1-1
CASSPNTEAFF
>TRBV4-2|TRBJ2-3
CASNQAGGFADTQYF
>TRBV10-3|TRBJ2-7
CAISFGTADYEQYF
>TRBV28|TRBJ2-3
CASRGTDTQYF
>TRBV5-4|TRBJ1-2
CASSLPGTGNYGYTF
>TRBV7-9|TRBJ2-3
CASSPRLGREITDTQYF
>TRBV20-1|TRBJ1-1
CSARDRGGGEAFF
>TRBV11-2|TRBJ1-1
CASSFEQVNTEAFF
>TRBV18|TRBJ1-2
CASSPPAESEGYTF
>TRBV6-1|TRBJ1-1
CASSTGSNTEAFF
>TRBV20-1|TRBJ2-5
CSAWTSGRSETQYF
>TRBV6-2/TRBV6-3|TRBJ1-5
CASSSNRGLSNQPQHF
>TRBV10-3|TRBJ2-3
CAISDSVAGRMLTSTDTQYF
>TRBV7-9|TRBJ1-5
CASGPSYGNQPQHF
>TRBV29-1|TRBJ1-5
CSVGGSPGQPQHF
>TRBV7-9|TRBJ2-1
CASSQGLYNEQFF
>TRBV19|TRBJ1-2
CASSIMLGTHGGYTF
>TRBV12-3/TRBV12-4|TRBJ2-1
CASRVGTSAHNEQFF
>TRBV19|TRBJ2-3
CASSIDRLAADTQYF
>TRBV28|TRBJ2-6
CASSSLTGANVLTF
>TRBV7-9|TRBJ1-3
CASSPGLGSGNTIYF
>TRBV7-2|TRBJ2-1
CASNPGQTYNEQFF
>TRBV25-1|TRBJ2-3
CASSTGGVTDTQYF
>TRBV7-9|TRBJ2-1
CASSASGRFGNEQFF
>TRBV6-1|TRBJ2-1
CASRQGEAYNEQFF
>TRBV3-1|TRBJ2-7
CASSLRAQDYEQYF
>TRBV7-9|TRBJ1-1
CASSLALRMNTEAFF
>TRBV7-6|TRBJ2-3
CASSRQGGSPDTQYF
>TRBV12-3/TRBV12-4|TRBJ1-2
CASSLARSYYGYTF
>TRBV29-1|TRBJ1-2
CSALADNYGYTF
>TRBV6-5|TRBJ2-7
CASSPKGTVVSYEQYF
>TRBV7-8|TRBJ2-3
CASSLEGGRDTQYF
>TRBV13|TRBJ1-1
CASSLWTGGVLAFF
>TRBV10-3|TRBJ2-5
CAISGDRRQETQYF
>TRBV10-3|TRBJ2-5
CAISDPSAGSQETQYF
>TRBV28|TRBJ2-7
CASSWGGNGAYEQYF
>TRBV4-1|TRBJ1-3
CASSQPGTGNENTIYF
>TRBV7-3|TRBJ2-2
CASSLHRVALPNTGELFF